Included here is one TCR beta chain sequence, with context. The sample is drawn from a study of blood T cell repertoires in COVID-19. About the study: The samples span acute and convalescent COVID-19 from the United States, Italy and Spain.

Original processing notes: Reference gene primer amplification yielded estimated nucleated cell counts. Assay: immunoSEQ multiplex PCR; the TCRdb copy retains only in-frame clones and omits some. The DNA gave D and trimming, while V, J and clone size come from that table. Among about 170,000 clones listed, roughly 86% were seen once. The CDR3 is 14 amino acids. The V end lost 2 bases, the J end lost 6 bases, and 11 bases lay between the germline ends. Germline lookup yields CDR1 ENHRY and CDR2 SYGVKD. The sequenced material came from peripheral blood. The rearrangement uses TRBV10-3 and TRBJ1-5; perhaps TRBD1 as D (6 bases). The clonotype was recovered from a man between 65 and 80 years old with acute or convalescent COVID-19. The DNA of the CDR3 is TGTGCCATCAGTGAGCAGGGGTTGGCTCAGCCCCAGCATTTT. As protein: CAISEQGLAQPQHF.